A single T cell receptor (beta chain) is shown here with its context. Its antigen target is currently unknown. The record has no base qualities; no much larger clone is one base away. Resected bladder lesions that lacked urothelial carcinoma were classed as benign (UC-) specimens. Specimens of bladder lesions were obtained during transurethral resection and kept at -80C. DNA was extracted from bladder specimens collected at transurethral resection. This sample stems from a study of T cell repertoires in urothelial bladder cancer (dated by TCRdb to the late 2010s). Background for the entire study: Of the roughly twelve resected lesions, three were clinical stage cT0, three were cTa, three were cT1, and three were cT2 or greater. The study compared clonality of the TCR repertoire in bladder tumors against clonality in benign bladder inflammation. Around eleven patients with bladder lesions undergoing transurethral resection were identified prospectively. Eleven to twelve resected bladder lesions were studied, comprising urothelial carcinoma (UC+) and benign (UC-) specimens. Broad study findings and their caveats: The median percentage of tumor infiltrating lymphocytes was approximately 2.2% in carcinoma specimens and approximately 12% in benign specimens. Urothelial carcinoma specimens contained fewer T cells than benign specimens, with a median of roughly 5,600 versus 26,000. In carcinoma specimens, up to about 17% of infiltrating lymphocytes were accounted for by a single T-cell clone, compared with roughly 2% in benign specimens.

The CDR3 sequence holds 15 residues, the cysteine and phenylalanine included. The CDR3 DNA has 45 bases and is translated from base 1. V lost 1 base and J lost 7 bases; the stretch between them is 15 bases long. CDR1 and CDR2 (SGHTS, YDEGEE) derive from the germline V gene. The immunoSEQ assay was used to sequence the CDR3 region of the TCR beta chain. Regarding the original processing steps: For every specimen, the T-cell fraction, clonal dominance and maximum TCR clone frequency were calculated. TCRdb mirrors the immuneACCESS table, restricted to in-frame sequences. Some clones are absent from its copies; in checked studies, under half trace to an unresolved V gene, and the reason for the others is unknown. V, J and clone size are those of that table, while D and trimming were read from the DNA. This sample has roughly 11,000 clones in its table, and about 63% of those were observed once. Around 7% of the sample is taken by the ten largest.

Sequenced input: tumor-infiltrating cells from bladder cancer. This clonotype originated in a human donor with a benign inflammatory bladder lesion. Rearrangement joined TRBV5-8 to TRBJ1-5, and perhaps TRBD1 as D gene, on 5 matching bases. The DNA reads as follows: TGTGCCAGCAGCTTGTATCTGGGGCGGGGGCAGCCCCAGCATTTT. The encoded protein is CASSLYLGRGQPQHF.